This TCR beta chain was captured by sequencing in a study of regulatory T cells in long-lasting Graves disease (dated by TCRdb to about 2021). With respect to the entire study: Persistent Graves' disease meant more than 5 years of antithyroid drug treatment with TSH receptor autoantibodies that stayed positive. This study used TCR sequencing and RNA sequencing of peripheral blood to compare persistent Graves' disease patients against newly diagnosed Graves' disease patients. The study was conducted in China and was registered as a clinical trial. A total of about 33 samples underwent TCR sequencing, from roughly 13 patients with persistent Graves' disease and around 20 patients with newly diagnosed Graves' disease. On average, persistent Graves' disease patients in the clinical cohort had been on antithyroid drugs for around 9.5 years.

At the junction V is shortened by 0 bases and J by 7 bases, with 16 bases in between. CDR1 and CDR2 (LGHDT, YNNKEL) derive from the germline V gene (reference sequence). Including the terminal cysteine and phenylalanine, the CDR3 comprises 16 residues. Only the CDR3 region is kept as DNA, spanning 48 bases read in frame from base 1. The library was prepared using multiplex PCR. The run used an Illumina HiSeq 4000. CDR3 regions were amplified by Arm-PCR with iRepertoire HTBI primers to construct TCR beta libraries. Gel purification was performed on PCR products prior to sequencing. The original pipeline was this. Across samples, 55 to 80 TRBV and 15 or so TRBJ segments were identified and used for gene usage analysis of CDR3 amino acid clonotypes. COPE and FqMerger were used to merge filtered high-quality paired reads into contigs. BLAST was used to align contigs to IMGT TRBV, TRBD and TRBJ reference genes, with CDR3 defined following IMGT. Any clonotype with a frequency above 0.1% was counted as a highly expanded clone. Shannon entropy served as the measure of repertoire diversity, while the Gini coefficient captured V-J evenness. A clonotype found in more than one individual was treated as public. TCRdb trimmed the raw reads at Q25, called clones with MiXCR and kept productive beta chains. Rows matching on CDR3 protein sequence are summarized as one entry with the most common DNA and genes. TCRdb, rather than the study authors, made the V and J calls. The sample table shows hundreds of thousands of distinct CDR3 sequences, and around 32% are seen once. The top ten hold 35% to 55% of the sample.

Study-wide findings and limitations: Persistent patients shared more public clonotypes among themselves (around 2,700) than newly diagnosed patients did (more than 850). Lower TCR Shannon entropy and fewer highly expanded clones were observed in persistent Graves' disease patients than in newly diagnosed patients, which suggested clonal expansion. The authors noted that the small sample size was a limitation that may lower accuracy. Sequencing and analysis were restricted to the TCR beta chain. Because the primary lesion, thyroid tissue, could not be accessed, the study looked at peripheral blood alone. TRBV28, TRBJ1-2 and TRBJ2-5 were preferentially used in persistent disease, while TRBV20-1 and TRBJ2-1 were favored in newly diagnosed disease.

This specimen's time point label, interpreted: persistent/refractory GD, antithyroid drugs over 5 years with positive TRAb. RNA was extracted from PBMCs in TRIzol for both TCR sequencing and RNA sequencing. The diagnosis of Graves' disease was made according to American Thyroid Association guidelines. Patients were recruited from an endocrinology department in Xi'an, China. Each patient gave roughly 10 milliliters of peripheral blood, collected in an EDTA anticoagulant tube. Ficoll Paque Plus density gradient separation was used to isolate PBMCs, and no further T cell sorting was done. RNA quality was checked with an Agilent 2100 Bioanalyzer and agarose gel, and concentration with a NanoDrop 2000. Turning to this clonotype: This receptor's antigen is unknown. Base qualities are not provided; no much larger clone lies one nucleotide away.

The TCR comes from a female donor with Graves disease. The sequenced sample was peripheral blood mononuclear cells (PBMCs), obtained when the disease was refractory, from a patient treated with antithyroid drugs. The chain is encoded by TRBV3-1 joined to TRBJ1-5, with no D gene named confidently. The CDR3 here reads CASSQDGPGRGQPQHF. In nucleotide form, the sequence is TGTGCCAGCAGCCAAGATGGCCCCGGACGGGGACAGCCCCAGCATTTT.